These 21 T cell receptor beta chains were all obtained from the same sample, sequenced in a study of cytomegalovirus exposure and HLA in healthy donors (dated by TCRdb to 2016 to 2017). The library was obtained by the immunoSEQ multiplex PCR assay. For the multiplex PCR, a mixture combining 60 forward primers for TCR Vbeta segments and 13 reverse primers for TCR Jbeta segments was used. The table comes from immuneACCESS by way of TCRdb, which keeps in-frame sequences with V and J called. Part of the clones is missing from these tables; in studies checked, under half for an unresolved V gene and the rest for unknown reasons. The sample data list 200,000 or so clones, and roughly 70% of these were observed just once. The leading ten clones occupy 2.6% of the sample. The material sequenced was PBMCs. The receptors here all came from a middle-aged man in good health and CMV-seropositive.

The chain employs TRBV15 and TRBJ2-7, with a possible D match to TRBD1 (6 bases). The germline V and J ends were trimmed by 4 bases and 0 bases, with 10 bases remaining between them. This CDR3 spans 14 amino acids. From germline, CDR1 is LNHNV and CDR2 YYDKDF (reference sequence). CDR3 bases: TGTGCCACCAGCACGGACAGATTCTCCTACGAGCAGTACTTC. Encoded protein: CATSTDRFSYEQYF.

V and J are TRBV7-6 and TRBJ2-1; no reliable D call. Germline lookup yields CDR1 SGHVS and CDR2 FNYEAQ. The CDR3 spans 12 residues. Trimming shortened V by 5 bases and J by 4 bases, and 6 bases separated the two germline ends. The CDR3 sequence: CASSLQYNEQFF. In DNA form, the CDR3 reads TGTGCCAGCAGCCTCCAGTACAATGAGCAGTTCTTC.

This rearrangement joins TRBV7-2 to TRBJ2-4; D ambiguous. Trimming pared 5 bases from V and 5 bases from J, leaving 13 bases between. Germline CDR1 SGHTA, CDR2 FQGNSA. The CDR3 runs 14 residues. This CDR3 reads CASSPSSLQNIQYF. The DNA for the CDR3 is TGTGCCAGCAGCCCTTCCTCCCTCCAAAACATTCAGTACTTC.

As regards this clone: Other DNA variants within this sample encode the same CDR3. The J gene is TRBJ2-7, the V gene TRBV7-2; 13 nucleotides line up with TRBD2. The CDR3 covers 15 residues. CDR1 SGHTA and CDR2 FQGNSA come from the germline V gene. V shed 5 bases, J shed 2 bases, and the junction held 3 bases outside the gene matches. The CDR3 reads CASSLTSGGTYEQYF. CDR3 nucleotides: TGTGCCAGCAGCCTGACTAGCGGGGGGACCTACGAGCAGTACTTC.

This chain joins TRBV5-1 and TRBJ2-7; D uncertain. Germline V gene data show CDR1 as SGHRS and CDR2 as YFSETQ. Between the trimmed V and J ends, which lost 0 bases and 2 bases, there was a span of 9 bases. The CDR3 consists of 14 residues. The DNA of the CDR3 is TGCGCCAGCAGCTTGGAAGCAGGAACCTACGAGCAGTACTTC. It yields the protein CASSLEAGTYEQYF.

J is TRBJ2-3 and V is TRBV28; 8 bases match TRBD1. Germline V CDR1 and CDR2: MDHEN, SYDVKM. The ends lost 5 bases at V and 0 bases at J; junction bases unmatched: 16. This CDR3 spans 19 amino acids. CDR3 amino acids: CASSSYIKWDRQSTDTQYF. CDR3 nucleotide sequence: TGTGCCAGCAGTAGCTATATAAAATGGGACAGGCAGAGCACAGATACGCAGTATTTT.

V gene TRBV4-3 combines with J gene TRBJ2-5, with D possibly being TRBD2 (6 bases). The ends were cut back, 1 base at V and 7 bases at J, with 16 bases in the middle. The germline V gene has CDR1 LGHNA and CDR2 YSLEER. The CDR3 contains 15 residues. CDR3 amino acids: CASSQAVGGSGTQYF. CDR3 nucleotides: TGCGCCAGCAGCCAAGCGGTGGGGGGTAGTGGGACCCAGTACTTC.

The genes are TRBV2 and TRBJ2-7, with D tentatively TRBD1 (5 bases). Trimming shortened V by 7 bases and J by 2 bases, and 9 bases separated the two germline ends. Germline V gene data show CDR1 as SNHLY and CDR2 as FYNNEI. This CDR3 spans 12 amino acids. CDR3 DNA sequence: TGTGCCAGCAAGGAACAGGCCTACGAGCAGTACTTC. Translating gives CASKEQAYEQYF. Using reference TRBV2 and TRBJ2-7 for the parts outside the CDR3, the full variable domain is EPEVTQTPSHQVTQMGQEVILRCVPISNHLYFYWYRQILGQKVEFLVSFYNNEISEKSEIFDDQFSVERPDGSNFTLKIRSTKLEDSAMYFCASKEQAYEQYFGPGTRLTVT.

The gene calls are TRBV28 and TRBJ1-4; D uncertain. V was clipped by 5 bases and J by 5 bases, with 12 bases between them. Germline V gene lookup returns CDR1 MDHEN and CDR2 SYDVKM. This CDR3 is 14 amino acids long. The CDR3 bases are TGTGCCAGCAGTGACCGGGTCTACAATGAAAAACTGTTTTTT. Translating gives CASSDRVYNEKLFF. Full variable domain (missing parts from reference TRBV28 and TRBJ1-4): DVKVTQSSRYLVKRTGEKVFLECVQDMDHENMFWYRQDPGLGLRLIYFSYDVKMKEKGDIPEGYSVSREKKERFSLILESASTNQTSMYLCASSDRVYNEKLFFGSGTQLSVL.

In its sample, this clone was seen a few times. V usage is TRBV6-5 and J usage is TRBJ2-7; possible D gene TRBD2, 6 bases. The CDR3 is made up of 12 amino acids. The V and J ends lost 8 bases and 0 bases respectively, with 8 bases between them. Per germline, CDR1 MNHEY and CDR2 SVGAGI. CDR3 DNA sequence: TGTGCCAGCGGGGGGTACTCCTACGAGCAGTACTTC. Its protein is CASGGYSYEQYF.

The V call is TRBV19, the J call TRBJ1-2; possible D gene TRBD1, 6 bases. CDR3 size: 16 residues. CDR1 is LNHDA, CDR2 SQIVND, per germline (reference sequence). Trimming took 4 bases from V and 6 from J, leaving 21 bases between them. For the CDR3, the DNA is TGTGCCAGTAGTACCGAAGCCGGACGCAGGACAGATGGCTACACCTTC. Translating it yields CASSTEAGRRTDGYTF.

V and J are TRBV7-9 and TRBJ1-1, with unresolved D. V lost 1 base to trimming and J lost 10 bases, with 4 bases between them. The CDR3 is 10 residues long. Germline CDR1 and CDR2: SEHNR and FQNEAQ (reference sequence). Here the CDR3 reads CASSLDGAFF. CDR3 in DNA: TGTGCCAGCAGCTTAGACGGAGCTTTCTTT.

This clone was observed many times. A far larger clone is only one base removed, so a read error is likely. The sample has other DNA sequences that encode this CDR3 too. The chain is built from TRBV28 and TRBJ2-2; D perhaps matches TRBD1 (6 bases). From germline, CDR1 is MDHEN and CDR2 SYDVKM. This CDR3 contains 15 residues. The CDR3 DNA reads TGCGCCAGCAGGACGAAACAGGGCTGGACCGGGGAGCTGTTTTTT. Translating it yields CASRTKQGWTGELFF.

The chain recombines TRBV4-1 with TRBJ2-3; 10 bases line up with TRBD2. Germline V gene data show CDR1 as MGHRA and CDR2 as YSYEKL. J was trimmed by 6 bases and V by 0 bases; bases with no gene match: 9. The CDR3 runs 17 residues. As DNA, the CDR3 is TGCGCCAGCAGCCAAGAGGGAAGCGGGGGGGTCCCGGATACGCAGTATTTT. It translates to CASSQEGSGGVPDTQYF.

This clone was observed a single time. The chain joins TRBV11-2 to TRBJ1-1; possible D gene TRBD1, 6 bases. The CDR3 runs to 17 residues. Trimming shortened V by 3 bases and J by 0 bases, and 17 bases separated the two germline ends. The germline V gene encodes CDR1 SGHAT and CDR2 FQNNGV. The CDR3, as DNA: TGTGCCAGCAGCTTTAATACGGGACAAGAGATGAACACTGAAGCTTTCTTT. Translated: CASSFNTGQEMNTEAFF.

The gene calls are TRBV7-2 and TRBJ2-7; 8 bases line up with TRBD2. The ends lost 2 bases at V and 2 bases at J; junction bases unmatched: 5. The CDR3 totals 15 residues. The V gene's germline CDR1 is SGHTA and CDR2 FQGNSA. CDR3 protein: CASSLTAGATYEQYF. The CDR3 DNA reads TGTGCCAGCAGCTTAACAGCGGGGGCCACCTACGAGCAGTACTTC. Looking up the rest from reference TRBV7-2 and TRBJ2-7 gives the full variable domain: GAGVSQSPSNKVTEKGKDVELRCDPISGHTALYWYRQSLGQGLEFLIYFQGNSAPDKSGLPSDRFSAERTGGSVSTLTIQRTQQEDSAVYLCASSLTAGATYEQYFGPGTRLTVT.

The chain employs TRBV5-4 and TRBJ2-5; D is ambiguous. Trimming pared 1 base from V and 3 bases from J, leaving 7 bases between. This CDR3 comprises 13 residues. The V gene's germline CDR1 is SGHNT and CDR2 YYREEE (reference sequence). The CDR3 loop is CASSLISEETQYF. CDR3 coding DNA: TGTGCCAGCAGCTTGATAAGCGAAGAGACCCAGTACTTC.

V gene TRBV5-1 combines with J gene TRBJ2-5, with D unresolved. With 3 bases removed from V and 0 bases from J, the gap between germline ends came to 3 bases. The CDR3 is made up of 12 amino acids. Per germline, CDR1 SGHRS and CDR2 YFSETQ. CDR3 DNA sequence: TGCGCCAGCAGCTACAACCAAGAGACCCAGTACTTC. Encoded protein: CASSYNQETQYF.

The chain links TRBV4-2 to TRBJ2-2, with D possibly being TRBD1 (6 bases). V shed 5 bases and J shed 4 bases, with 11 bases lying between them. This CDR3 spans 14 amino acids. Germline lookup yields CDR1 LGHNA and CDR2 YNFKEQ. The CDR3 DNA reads TGTGCCAGCAGCGGGGGCGGCCCCACCGGGGAGCTGTTTTTT. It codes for CASSGGGPTGELFF.

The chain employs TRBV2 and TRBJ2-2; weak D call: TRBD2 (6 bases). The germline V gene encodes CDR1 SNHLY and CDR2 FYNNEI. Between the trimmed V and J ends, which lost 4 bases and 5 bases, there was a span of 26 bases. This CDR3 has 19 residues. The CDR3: CASSVVLGRGLLGTGELFF. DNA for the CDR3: TGTGCCAGCAGTGTAGTACTAGGGCGGGGCCTCTTGGGAACCGGGGAGCTGTTTTTT.

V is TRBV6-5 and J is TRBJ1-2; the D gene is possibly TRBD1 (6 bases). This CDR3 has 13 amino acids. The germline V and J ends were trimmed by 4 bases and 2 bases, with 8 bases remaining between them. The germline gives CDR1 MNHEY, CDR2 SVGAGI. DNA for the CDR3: TGTGCCAGCAGTTGGGACAAGAACTATGGCTACACCTTC. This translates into CASSWDKNYGYTF.